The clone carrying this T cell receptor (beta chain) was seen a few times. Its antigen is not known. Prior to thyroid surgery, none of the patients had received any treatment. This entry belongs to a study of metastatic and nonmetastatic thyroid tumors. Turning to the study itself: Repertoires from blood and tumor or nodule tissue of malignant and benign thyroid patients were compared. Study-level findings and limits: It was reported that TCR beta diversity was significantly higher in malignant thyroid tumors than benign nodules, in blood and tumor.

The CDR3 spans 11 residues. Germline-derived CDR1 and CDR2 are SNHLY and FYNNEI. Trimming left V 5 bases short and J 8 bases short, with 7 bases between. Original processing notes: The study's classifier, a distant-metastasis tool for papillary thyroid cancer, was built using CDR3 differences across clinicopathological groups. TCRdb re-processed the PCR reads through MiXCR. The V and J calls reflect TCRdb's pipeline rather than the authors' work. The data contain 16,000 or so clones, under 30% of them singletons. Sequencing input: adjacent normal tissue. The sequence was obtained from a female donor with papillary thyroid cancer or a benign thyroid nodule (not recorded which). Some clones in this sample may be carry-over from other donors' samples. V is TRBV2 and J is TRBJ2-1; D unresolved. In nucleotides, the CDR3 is TGTGCCAGCAGTCCTCGGGATGAGCAGTTCTTC. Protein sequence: CASSPRDEQFF. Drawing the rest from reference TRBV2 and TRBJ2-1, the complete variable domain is EPEVTQTPSHQVTQMGQEVILRCVPISNHLYFYWYRQILGQKVEFLVSFYNNEISEKSEIFDDQFSVERPDGSNFTLKIRSTKLEDSAMYFCASSPRDEQFFGPGTRLTVL.